The 7 T cell receptor beta chains given below trace back to one sample, sequenced in a study of beta chain features in type 1 diabetes. The study's findings and limits: Shortening of TCRB CDR3s, moderate but significant, appeared in all four CD4+ subsets of Type 1 diabetes patients.

Reverse transcription of all isolated RNA meant that expressed TCRB transcripts were sequenced. The assay was immunoSEQ multiplex PCR, and TCRdb's table has in-frame clones only and misses some. The table records about 150,000 clones, about 9.3% of them present only once. These receptors have no known antigen. Sequenced input: central memory CD4+ T cells from blood. These receptors came from a man aged 25-45 years with type 1 diabetes.

This clone was observed a few times. This rearrangement joins TRBV28 to TRBJ2-5; D ambiguous. Looked up from germline, CDR1 is MDHEN and CDR2 is SYDVKM. Trimming left V 6 bases short and J 5 bases short, with 10 bases between. The CDR3 covers 12 residues. The CDR3 here is CASRRRAETQYF. In nucleotides, the CDR3 is TGTGCCAGCAGAAGGAGAGCGGAGACCCAGTACTTC. The entire variable domain, with the rest obtained from reference TRBV28 and TRBJ2-5, is as follows: DVKVTQSSRYLVKRTGEKVFLECVQDMDHENMFWYRQDPGLGLRLIYFSYDVKMKEKGDIPEGYSVSREKKERFSLILESASTNQTSMYLCASRRRAETQYFGPGTRLLVL.

In this sample, this clone turned up a few times. The chain carries TRBV29-1 and TRBJ1-1; no firm D call. The germline CDR1 and CDR2 sequences are SQVTM and ANQGSEA. This CDR3 has 10 amino acids. V was pared by 5 bases and J by 8 bases, with 9 bases between. The CDR3 is CSVYAREAFF. Written as DNA, the CDR3 is TGCAGCGTTTATGCCCGGGAAGCTTTCTTT.

This clone was detected only a few times. The chain uses TRBV10-2 and TRBJ2-7, with a weak D call TRBD1 (6 bases). Germline assignment: CDR1 WSHSY and CDR2 SAAADI. Trimming shortened V by 2 bases and J by 6 bases, and 11 bases separated the two germline ends. The CDR3 covers 13 residues. The CDR3 coding sequence is TGCGCCAGCAGTGAGACTACAGGGTCCGAGCAGTACTTC. Translation gives CASSETTGSEQYF.

The sample holds a few counts of this clone. The chain links TRBV19 to TRBJ1-2; 11 positions agree with TRBD1. The germline V gene encodes CDR1 LNHDA and CDR2 SQIVND (reference sequence). V was pared by 4 bases and J by 8 bases, with 9 bases of the junction left unmatched. This CDR3 has 15 residues. The CDR3 region is CASSTLDRGRRGYTF. DNA for the CDR3: TGTGCCAGTAGTACCCTGGACAGGGGGCGTCGAGGCTACACCTTC.

The genes are TRBV7-9 and TRBJ1-4; a weak D match, TRBD1 (6 bases). Per germline, CDR1 SEHNR and CDR2 FQNEAQ (reference sequence). V was trimmed by 2 bases and J by 3 bases, leaving 13 bases between them. The CDR3 length is 16 residues. CDR3 sequence reads: CASSLSPGAANEKLFF. For the CDR3, the DNA is TGTGCCAGCAGCTTATCTCCAGGGGCTGCTAATGAAAAACTGTTTTTT.

The chain is built from TRBV25-1 and TRBJ1-2; tentative D call: TRBD1 (6 bases). V was clipped by 4 bases and J by 5 bases, with 17 bases between them. The V gene's germline CDR1 is MGHDK and CDR2 SYGVNS. The CDR3 contains 15 residues. The CDR3 DNA is TGTGCCAGCAGTGCAAACCAGGGGTTGGAATATGGCTACACCTTC. Its translation is CASSANQGLEYGYTF.

V is TRBV7-9 and J is TRBJ2-5, with D possibly TRBD1 on 6 matching bases. The CDR3 has 15 amino acids. V was pared by 1 base and J by 0 bases, with 9 bases between. Germline V CDR1 and CDR2: SEHNR, FQNEAQ (reference sequence). The CDR3 spells CASSLGTGNQETQYF. CDR3 nucleotides: TGTGCCAGCAGCTTAGGAACAGGGAACCAAGAGACCCAGTACTTC.